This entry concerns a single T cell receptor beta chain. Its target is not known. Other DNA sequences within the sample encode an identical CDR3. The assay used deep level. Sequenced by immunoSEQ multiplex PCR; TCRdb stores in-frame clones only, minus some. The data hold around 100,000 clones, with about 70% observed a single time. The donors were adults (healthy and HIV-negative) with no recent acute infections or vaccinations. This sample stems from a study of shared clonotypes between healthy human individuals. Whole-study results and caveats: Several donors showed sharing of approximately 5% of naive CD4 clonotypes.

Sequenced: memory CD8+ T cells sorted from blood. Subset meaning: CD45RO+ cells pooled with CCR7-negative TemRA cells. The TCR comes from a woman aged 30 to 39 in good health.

CDR3 in DNA: TGTGCCAGCAGCTTAGTCGGGCTAGCGGGAGGAACCGGGGAGCTGTTTTTT. Translated: CASSLVGLAGGTGELFF. The chain joins TRBV7-2 to TRBJ2-2, with 11 bases fitting TRBD2. The CDR3 length is 17 residues. Germline V gene lookup returns CDR1 SGHTA and CDR2 FQGNSA. With 1 base clipped from V and 5 bases from J, the junction kept 6 bases outside the gene matches.